The clone carrying this TCR beta chain turned up a few times. Germline CDR1 and CDR2: DFQATT and SNEGSKA (reference sequence). CDR3 length: 16 residues. The J segment lost 3 bases and the V segment lost 0 bases, leaving 7 bases of the junction unmatched. This sample stems from a study of T cells after yellow fever vaccination. TCRdb redid the calling of the 5' RACE reads with MiXCR, one entry per CDR3 protein. In the table there are hundreds of thousands of distinct CDR3 sequences, roughly an eighth of which are singletons. The source of this sequence is a man aged 25-40 years who received the YFV17D yellow fever vaccine. The chain combines TRBV20-1 with TRBJ2-3; 9 nucleotides line up with TRBD2. Sequencing was performed on PBMCs, taken on the day of the yellow fever booster vaccination. In nucleotides, the CDR3 is TGCAGTGCTAGAGAGGCTAGCGGGATAGTGACAGATACGCAGTATTTT. This sequence encodes CSAREASGIVTDTQYF.